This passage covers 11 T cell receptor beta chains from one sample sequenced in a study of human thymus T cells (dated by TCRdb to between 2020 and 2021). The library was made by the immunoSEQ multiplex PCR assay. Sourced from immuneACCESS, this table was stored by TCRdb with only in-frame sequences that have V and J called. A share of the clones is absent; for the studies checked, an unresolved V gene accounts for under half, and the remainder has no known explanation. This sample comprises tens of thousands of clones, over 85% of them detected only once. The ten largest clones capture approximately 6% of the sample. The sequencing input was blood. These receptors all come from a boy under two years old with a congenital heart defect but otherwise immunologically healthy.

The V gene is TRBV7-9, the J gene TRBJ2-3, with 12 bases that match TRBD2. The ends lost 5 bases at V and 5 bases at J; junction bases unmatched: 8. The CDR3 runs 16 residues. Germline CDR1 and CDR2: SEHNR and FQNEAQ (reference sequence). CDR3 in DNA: TGTGCCAGCAGCCCCCGACTAGCGGGGGATAAAGATACGCAGTATTTT. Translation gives CASSPRLAGDKDTQYF.

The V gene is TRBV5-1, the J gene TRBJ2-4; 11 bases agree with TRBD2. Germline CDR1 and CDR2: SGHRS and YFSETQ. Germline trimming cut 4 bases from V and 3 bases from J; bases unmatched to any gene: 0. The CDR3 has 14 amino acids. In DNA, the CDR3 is TGCGCCAGCAGCGGGACTAGCGGCAAAAACATTCAGTACTTC. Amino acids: CASSGTSGKNIQYF.

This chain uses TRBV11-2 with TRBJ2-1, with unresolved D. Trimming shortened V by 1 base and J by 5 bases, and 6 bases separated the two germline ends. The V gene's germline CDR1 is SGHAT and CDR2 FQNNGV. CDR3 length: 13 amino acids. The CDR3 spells CASSLGVNNEQFF. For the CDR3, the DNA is TGTGCCAGCAGCTTAGGGGTTAACAATGAGCAGTTCTTC.

CDR3: CASSPFRAYTGELFF. In DNA form, the CDR3 reads TGTGCCAGCAGCCCCTTCCGGGCGTACACCGGGGAGCTGTTTTTT. The chain links TRBV7-9 to TRBJ2-2; no firm D call. The CDR3 has 15 amino acids. The germline V and J ends were trimmed by 5 bases and 3 bases, with 13 bases remaining between them. CDR1 is SEHNR, CDR2 FQNEAQ, per germline (reference sequence).

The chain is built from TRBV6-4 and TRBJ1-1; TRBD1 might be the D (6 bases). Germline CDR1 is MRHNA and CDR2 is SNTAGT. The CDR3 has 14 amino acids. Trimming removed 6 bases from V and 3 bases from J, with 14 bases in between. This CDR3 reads CASRVQGVDTEAFF. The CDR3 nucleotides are TGTGCCAGCAGAGTACAGGGCGTGGACACTGAAGCTTTCTTT.

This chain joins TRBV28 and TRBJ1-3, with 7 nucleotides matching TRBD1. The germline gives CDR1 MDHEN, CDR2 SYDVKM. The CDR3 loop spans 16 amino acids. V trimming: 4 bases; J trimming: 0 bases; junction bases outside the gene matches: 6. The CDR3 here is CASSSSQGFSGNTIYF. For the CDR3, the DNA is TGTGCCAGCAGTTCATCACAGGGGTTCTCTGGAAACACCATATATTTT.

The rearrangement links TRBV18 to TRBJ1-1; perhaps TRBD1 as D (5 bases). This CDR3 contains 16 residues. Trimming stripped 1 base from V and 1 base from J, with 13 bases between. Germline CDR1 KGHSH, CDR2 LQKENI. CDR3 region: CASSPLSQGPNTEAFF. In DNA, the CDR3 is TGTGCCAGCTCACCACTCTCCCAGGGACCGAACACTGAAGCTTTCTTT.

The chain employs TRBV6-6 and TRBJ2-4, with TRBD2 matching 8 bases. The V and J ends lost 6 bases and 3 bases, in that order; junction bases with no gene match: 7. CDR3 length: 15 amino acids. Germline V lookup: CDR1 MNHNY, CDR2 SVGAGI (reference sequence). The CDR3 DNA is TGTGCCAGCAGACGGAGCGGGAGCTTCAAAAACATTCAGTACTTC. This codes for CASRRSGSFKNIQYF.

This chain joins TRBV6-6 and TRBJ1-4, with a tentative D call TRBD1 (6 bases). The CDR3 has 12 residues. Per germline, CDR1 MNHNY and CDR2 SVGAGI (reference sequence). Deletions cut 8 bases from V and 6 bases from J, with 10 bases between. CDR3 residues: CASARTDEKLFF. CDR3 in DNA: TGTGCCAGCGCAAGGACAGATGAAAAACTGTTTTTT.

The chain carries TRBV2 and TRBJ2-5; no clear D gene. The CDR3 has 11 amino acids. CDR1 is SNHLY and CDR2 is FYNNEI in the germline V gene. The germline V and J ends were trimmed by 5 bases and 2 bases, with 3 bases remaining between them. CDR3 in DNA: TGTGCCAGCAGTATACAAGAGACCCAGTACTTC. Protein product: CASSIQETQYF.

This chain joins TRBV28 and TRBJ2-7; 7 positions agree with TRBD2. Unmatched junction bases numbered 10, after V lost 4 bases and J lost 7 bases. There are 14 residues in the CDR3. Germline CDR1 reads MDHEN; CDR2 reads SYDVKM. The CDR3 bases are TGTGCCAGCAGTTCCGGGACTACGCTAGAGGAGCAGTACTTC. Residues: CASSSGTTLEEQYF.